The clone carrying this T cell receptor (beta chain) was recorded at least ten times. What it binds is not known. The record originates from a study of regulatory T cells in long-lasting Graves disease. Overall study results and limits: Segments TRBV28, TRBJ1-2 and TRBJ2-5 showed preferential usage in persistent disease.

Time point given: persistent/refractory GD, antithyroid drugs over 5 years with positive TRAb. The TCR library was made from RNA extracted from PBMCs. Arm-PCR of CDR3 regions and iRepertoire HTBI primers were the basis on which TCR beta libraries were built. Each CDR3 protein gets one entry after TCRdb re-called the multiplex PCR reads with MiXCR. The sample has about 400,000 distinct CDR3 sequences; under 25% are singletons. The CDR3 contains 15 residues. The ends were cut back, 6 bases at V and 9 bases at J, with 18 bases in the middle. Germline V gene data show CDR1 as SNHLY and CDR2 as FYNNEI. This chain connects TRBV2 to TRBJ1-6; tentative D call: TRBD1 (6 bases). The TCR was taken from a female donor with Graves disease. Specimen: peripheral blood mononuclear cells (PBMCs), collected when the disease was refractory, from a patient treated with antithyroid drugs. The CDR3: CASSFTGSFFSPLHF. CDR3 sequence (DNA): TGTGCCAGCAGCTTTACAGGGTCCTTCTTTTCACCCCTCCACTTT.